Below are 12 T cell receptor beta chains sequenced from a single sample in a study of beta chain features in type 1 diabetes. The entirety of the isolated RNA underwent reverse transcription, so expressed TCRB transcripts were sequenced. Sequenced by immunoSEQ multiplex PCR; TCRdb stores in-frame clones only, minus some. The sample holds about 150,000 clones, 9.2% seen once. Sequencing was performed on central memory CD4+ T cells from blood. Receptors originate from a man younger than 35 in good health.

CDR3: CASSSRVTGELFF. For the CDR3, the DNA is TGTGCCAGCAGCTCGCGTGTGACCGGGGAGCTGTTTTTT. The chain is built from TRBV7-2 and TRBJ2-2; unclear D gene. V lost 4 bases, J lost 5 bases, and 8 bases lay in between. The CDR3 contains 13 residues. The germline V gene encodes CDR1 SGHTA and CDR2 FQGNSA. Supplemented by reference TRBV7-2 and TRBJ2-2, the full variable domain reads GAGVSQSPSNKVTEKGKDVELRCDPISGHTALYWYRQSLGQGLEFLIYFQGNSAPDKSGLPSDRFSAERTGGSVSTLTIQRTQQEDSAVYLCASSSRVTGELFFGEGSRLTVL.

The rearrangement uses TRBV9 and TRBJ2-3; D uncertain. With 0 bases removed from V and 4 bases from J, the gap between germline ends came to 12 bases. CDR1 and CDR2 from the germline V gene are SGDLS and YYNGEE. The CDR3 sequence is 15 residues long. In nucleotides, the CDR3 is TGTGCCAGCAGCGTAGAACCAGCGTTGGCAGATACGCAGTATTTT. This codes for CASSVEPALADTQYF.

V and J are TRBV4-3 and TRBJ2-7; tentatively, D is TRBD1 (6 bases). The germline V gene encodes CDR1 LGHNA and CDR2 YSLEER. V was clipped by 7 bases and J by 3 bases, with 19 bases between them. The length of the CDR3 is 15 residues. The CDR3 reads CASTRGYGSHYEQYF. The CDR3 nucleotides read TGCGCCAGCACCAGGGGTTACGGCAGTCACTACGAGCAGTACTTC.

This chain joins TRBV6-6 and TRBJ2-1; D perhaps matches TRBD2 (7 bases). Germline V gene data show CDR1 as MNHNY and CDR2 as SVGAGI (reference sequence). Trimming shortened V by 2 bases and J by 5 bases, and 16 bases separated the two germline ends. The CDR3 covers 16 residues. CDR3 protein: CASSYPAGGGHNEQFF. Written as DNA, the CDR3 is TGTGCCAGCAGTTACCCCGCCGGCGGGGGCCACAATGAGCAGTTCTTC.

The gene calls are TRBV2 and TRBJ2-7; a possible D gene is TRBD1 (7 bases). The germline V gene encodes CDR1 SNHLY and CDR2 FYNNEI. V was cut by 6 bases and J by 2 bases, with 14 bases left in between. CDR3 length equals 14 residues. Here the CDR3 DNA reads TGTGCCAGCAGGGGAGGACAGGAACCCTACGAGCAGTACTTC. Encoded protein: CASRGGQEPYEQYF.

This clone was detected only a few times. This chain links TRBV7-6 with TRBJ1-2, with 10 bases matching TRBD1. The junction had 9 bases not matched to a gene; V was cut back by 3 bases and J by 8 bases. This CDR3 is 15 amino acids long. CDR1 and CDR2 (germline): SGHVS, FNYEAQ. CDR3 residues: CASSLAGTGAGGYTF. CDR3 nucleotides: TGTGCCAGCAGCTTGGCCGGGACAGGGGCTGGGGGCTACACCTTC.

This clone came up a few times. The chain has TRBV6-5 and TRBJ2-4; no clear D gene. With 7 bases removed from V and 1 base from J, the gap between germline ends came to 11 bases. CDR3 length: 14 amino acids. Per germline, CDR1 MNHEY and CDR2 SVGAGI. The CDR3 sequence is CASMTNRAKNIQYF. DNA of the CDR3: TGTGCCAGCATGACAAATCGGGCCAAAAACATTCAGTACTTC.

This rearrangement joins TRBV5-6 to TRBJ2-5; 9 bases are a match to TRBD1. The V gene end was trimmed by 4 bases and the J gene end by 2 bases; junction bases not matched to a gene: 9. CDR3 length: 16 residues. Germline CDR1 SGHDT, CDR2 YYEEEE. The CDR3 DNA sequence: TGTGCCAGCAGCCCAGGTGCTGACAGGGGGCAAGAGACCCAGTACTTC. Amino acid sequence: CASSPGADRGQETQYF.

The rearrangement joins TRBV11-2 to TRBJ2-5; 8 bases are a match to TRBD1. The DNA end favors TRBJ2-7, so the J call may be wrong. This CDR3 contains 15 residues. Germline assignment: CDR1 SGHAT and CDR2 FQNNGV. The CDR3: CASTTDRATFYEQYF. In nucleotides, the CDR3 is TGTGCCAGCACCACGGACAGGGCGACCTTTTACGAGCAGTACTTC.

This chain uses TRBV9 with TRBJ1-5, with 7 bases matching TRBD1. This CDR3 is built from 15 residues. CDR1 and CDR2 from the germline V gene are SGDLS and YYNGEE. Germline trimming cut 4 bases from V and 2 bases from J; bases unmatched to any gene: 6. The CDR3 DNA is TGTGCCAGCAGCCCCCACGACAGGGGCAATCAGCCCCAGCATTTT. The encoded protein is CASSPHDRGNQPQHF.

V usage is TRBV10-3 and J usage is TRBJ2-1; maybe TRBD2 (6 bases). Trimming shortened V by 0 bases and J by 0 bases, and 15 bases separated the two germline ends. The CDR3 covers 18 residues. Germline V gene lookup returns CDR1 ENHRY and CDR2 SYGVKD. CDR3 sequence: CAISESMGVGGSYNEQFF. The CDR3 nucleotides read TGTGCCATCAGTGAGTCAATGGGTGTGGGGGGCTCCTACAATGAGCAGTTCTTC.

This clone was counted a few times. This sequence joins TRBV19 and TRBJ2-2, with 9 bases identical to TRBD1. Germline assignment: CDR1 LNHDA and CDR2 SQIVND (reference sequence). The length of the CDR3 is 15 residues. The V gene end was trimmed by 7 bases and the J gene end by 3 bases; junction bases not matched to a gene: 6. This CDR3 reads CASKEQGAHTGELFF. The CDR3 bases are TGTGCCAGTAAGGAACAGGGGGCTCACACCGGGGAGCTGTTTTTT.